This T cell receptor (beta chain) is drawn from a study of cytomegalovirus exposure and HLA in healthy donors listed by TCRdb under 2017. Notes on the research overall: An earlier analysis of some 500 of the donors reported about 250 Gb of sequence data and 100 million to 130 million unique TCR beta sequences from 190 million or so T cells. HLA typing covered class I and class II loci at four-digit resolution. The number of typed donors differed by locus: 629-630 for A, B, C, DRB1 and DQB1; 500 to 550 for DQA1; some 610 for DPA1; and roughly 470 for DPB1. The study used immunosequencing to profile the T cell repertoires of several hundred subjects and linked those repertoires to cytomegalovirus serostatus. Rather than drawing on any new phenotypic data, the later analysis identified candidate immune exposures from TCR beta sequences and the way those sequences occurred across donors. To predict cytomegalovirus infection status, the study brought together high-throughput TCR immunosequencing, statistical association of individual TCRs with disease status, and machine learning. To study patterns of TCR occurrence, a later analysis re-analyzed previously published TCR beta repertoires from under 750 donors and added high-resolution HLA genotyping. Of the 350 to 400 genotyped donors, over 70% fell in the genetic ancestry cluster associated with self-reported Caucasian donors. All discovery cohort repertoires had been generated using a single sequencing platform. Donor age, sex, ethnicity and CMV serostatus were collected together with the repertoire data. Roughly five DR-DQ haplotypes were handled as single units for association and clustering because linkage in the cohort was strong. Genome-wide SNP genotypes for about 65% of the roughly 670 donors were used in a later genetic analysis, which treated that subset as a discovery cohort. A separate validation cohort of roughly 130 different subjects was used in addition to the 666-subject first cohort. The study aimed to test whether cataloging public T cell receptors could reveal signatures of past pathogen exposure. Among 398 genotyped donors of the cohort, an average of around 240,000 unique TCR beta nucleotide sequences were sequenced per donor, around a sixth of them non-productive. An earlier analysis of around 640 of the donors used high-throughput TCR beta sequencing to judge whether each TCR beta V gene segment behaved as functional or pseudogenic. Roughly 300 gigabases of sequencing data and around 90 million unique TCR sequences made up an early release that covered approximately 620 HLA-typed donors. The research as a whole found: Because some donors lacked HLA typing at each locus, the association tests relied only on the typed subset. Compared with the 666-donor mean, donors in an Asian-associated ancestry cluster had fewer N-insertions in productive TCRs, according to a later genetic analysis. A further reported finding was that TCR beta sequences accurately predicted the HLA-A and HLA-B alleles for most subjects in the first cohort. When HLA alleles, especially DR and DQ, strongly co-occurred, TCR associations were difficult to assign to individual alleles. Some IMGT-functional V segments, including TRBV6-2 and TRBV6-3, could not be distinguished by the 87-base-pair reads and were therefore excluded. A later analysis associated about 17,000 TCR beta sequences with specific HLA alleles at a false discovery rate of 0.05. The cohort was sequenced for TCR beta chains only, and without alpha or paired-chain data the features that could be detected were limited. Three of the identified cytomegalovirus-associated TCR beta chains were confirmed in vitro to be specific for cytomegalovirus antigens. In an earlier analysis of 587 of the donors, most TCR beta V segments were observed in productive rearrangements about 90% or about 30% of the time, broadly matching IMGT annotations. In a later analysis, HLA-associated TCR beta chains were found to be more clonally expanded and to have lower generation probabilities than equally common non-associated chains. In a later analysis, the rate of TCR association differed among HLA loci, with DRB1 alleles having the most associated TCRs and HLA-C alleles having the fewest. The only immune exposure information available for the cohort was CMV serostatus. An association between a missense DCLRE1C variant and V-gene and J-gene trimming of TCR beta chains was found in a later genetic analysis and replicated in an independent cohort. Roughly 15 rarely observed V segments, including chromosome 9 orphons, were excluded from the earlier analysis of some 590 of the donors because counts were too low. A later analysis reported that several top co-occurrence clusters appeared linked to parvovirus B19, influenza, CMV and Epstein-Barr virus. Correlated functional status among segregating V segments might reflect linkage disequilibrium, but an unknown experimental factor could not be ruled out. In the study, around 160 TCR beta chains were listed as associated with cytomegalovirus. The classifier was reported to diagnose cytomegalovirus status with high specificity and sensitivity in both the original cohort and the validation cohort. Across donors, most TCR sequences were observed very rarely, whereas some public TCRs were present in many individuals. Sequencing depth was assumed to be roughly uniform across donors in the presence/absence analyses, though that assumption may not hold. According to the authors, the approach could potentially be generalized to other disease states and immunological phenotypes. The sequencing pipeline was judged likely to have produced a cluster of highly shared sequence variants as a technical artifact. In a later analysis, most CMV-associated TCR beta chains were found to appear HLA-restricted, with HLA associations seemingly driven largely by CMV exposure.

Receptor amplification or capture employed the immunoSEQ multiplex PCR assay. The multiplex PCR relied on a mix of 60 forward primers for TCR Vbeta segments and 13 reverse primers for TCR Jbeta segments. Amplification of the CDR3 region of rearranged TCR beta genes was performed with a multiplex PCR assay on genomic DNA. Amplified TCR beta libraries were sequenced as 87-base-pair reads on the Illumina HiSeq System. Concerning the study's data processing: In a later analysis, some 80 million unique TCR beta chains were counted across the roughly 610 repertoires, and around 10 million of these chains were shared by at least two donors. Raw reads were error-corrected and collapsed into unique sequences with a nearest-neighbor algorithm that merged closely related sequences to remove PCR and sequencing errors. CDR3 sequences were aligned to IMGT reference sequences to assign V, D and J gene segments. For a sequence to be retained, a match of at least six nucleotides was required to both a V gene segment and a J gene segment. A rearrangement was called productive if the CDR3 had no stop codons and remained in frame with V and J, and every other rearrangement was called non-productive. Following IMGT convention, CDR3 was defined as the stretch from the second conserved V-encoded cysteine up to the conserved J-encoded phenylalanine. The earlier analysis of roughly 590 of the donors excluded sequences that lacked an unambiguous match to a single V gene segment. An earlier analysis of just under 600 of the donors called V segments functional above 56.7% productive rearrangements and segregating when the between-donor standard deviation exceeded 5%. To diagnose cytomegalovirus status from the catalog of TCR beta chain sequences, a statistical classification framework was built. V and J gene assignment, in a later analysis, came from comparing TCR nucleotide sequences with IMGT/GENE-DB human TR gene sequences. A later analysis assigned CDR3 sequences and most-parsimonious VDJ recombination scenarios with the TCRdist pipeline. In a later analysis, each TCR beta chain was defined by its CDR3 amino acid sequence together with its V-gene family, and reads lacking a unique V-gene family were excluded. To address suspected cross-contamination and a sequencing artifact, a later analysis removed over 500 highly shared, low-generation-probability nucleotide sequences. A later analysis calculated a clonal expansion index for each public chain from normalized within-repertoire ranks of inferred template counts. In a later analysis, generation probabilities were computed with a VDJ recombination model fitted to out-of-frame rearrangements, and the resulting probabilities were checked against IGoR. In a later analysis, hypergeometric tests were used to score TCR-TCR, TCR-HLA and TCR-CMV co-occurrence, with a repertoire-size bias correction applied to TCR pairs. To estimate false discovery rates, a later analysis permuted the HLA or CMV assignments 20 times. In a later analysis, co-occurring TCRs were grouped using DBSCAN, with TCRdist sequence similarity added in when clustering inside HLA-allele-positive subsets. For co-occurrence clustering, repertoires with fewer than 30,000 or more than 120,000 public chains were excluded, along with roughly 5 repertoires with anomalous nucleotide sharing. Sourced from immuneACCESS, this table was stored by TCRdb with only in-frame sequences that have V and J called. A share of the clones is absent; for the studies checked, an unresolved V gene accounts for under half, and the remainder has no known explanation. V, J and clone size derive from that table, while D and trimming were established from the DNA sequence. This sample comprises 120,000 or so clones, 65% to 80% of them detected only once. The ten largest clones represent roughly 5.8% of the sample.

About this clone itself: Its antigen remains undetermined. The junction departs from germline at one end; a sequencing error may be responsible.

The cohort comprised several hundred healthy bone marrow donors. Cohort members were all nominally healthy when sampled, although unrecorded immune exposures were likely present. The donor tested CMV seropositive and was one of the 289 seropositive cohort members. Every donor gave a peripheral blood sample, and the peripheral blood mononuclear cells from that sample were used for TCR beta sequencing. The Qiagen DNeasy Blood Extraction Kit was used to extract genomic DNA from the blood cell samples. CDR1 and CDR2, looked up from the germline V gene, are SGHDN and FVKESK. The CDR3 runs 14 residues from the cysteine to the phenylalanine. Only CDR3 DNA is held: 42 bases, read in frame from base 1.

Sequencing was performed on PBMCs. The sequence was obtained from a man between 18 and 35 years old in good health and CMV-seropositive. Recombination joined TRBV14 with TRBJ1-6; the D gene cannot be resolved reliably. The nucleotides read TGTGCCAGCAGCCAACGGGTCGATAATTCACCCCCCCACTTT. It translates as CASSQRVDNSPPHF.